The sequence of this T cell receptor (beta chain) was determined in a study of CD4 T cells in relation to SARS-CoV-2 and coronaviruses. J lost 2 bases, V lost 0 bases, and 10 bases had no gene match. The CDR3 has 17 amino acids. Germline V lookup: CDR1 SGDLS, CDR2 YYNGEE. Libraries were prepared by immunoSEQ multiplex PCR; TCRdb keeps only in-frame clonotypes and omits some of them. This table has over 15,000 clones, around three quarters appearing once. Before the COVID-19 pandemic, during about 2010-2019, CD4+ T cells were taken from unexposed donors. After approximately ten days of culture, CD4+ T cells were isolated. Cells permitting, SARS-CoV-2 S/N and four cold-coronavirus spikes were tested on unexposed-donor CD4+ T cells. In regard to this clone: Antigen: not known.

Sequenced sample: CD4+ T cells from PBMCs, cultured in vitro. This chain links TRBV9 with TRBJ2-7, with 8 bases matching TRBD2. This clonotype originated in a human donor in good health. CDR3 residues: CASSVGGSGNFPYEQYF. The CDR3 DNA is TGTGCCAGCAGCGTAGGGGGTAGCGGGAACTTCCCCTACGAGCAGTACTTC.